This T cell receptor beta chain was recovered during a study of T cell repertoires in cytomegalovirus infection. Via MiXCR, TCRdb re-called the reads, giving one row per CDR3 protein. Among around 900,000 distinct CDR3 sequences, less than 40% were seen once, and the ten largest hold 11% to 15%. Trimming stripped 8 bases from V and 10 bases from J, with 14 bases between. Per germline, CDR1 MNHEY and CDR2 SMNVEV (reference sequence). CDR3 length: 11 amino acids. To note about this clonotype: The antigen remains unidentified.

The source material was cultured CD8+ T cells from PBMCs, sampled from culture after CMV antigen stimulation. The chain carries TRBV27 and TRBJ1-1; maybe TRBD1 (6 bases). This clonotype was sampled from a human donor in good health (CMV status not recorded). Some clones in this sample may be carry-over from other donors' samples. For the CDR3, the DNA is TGTGCCAGCGGGGCAAGGGGGGGAGCTTTCTTT. It translates to CASGARGGAFF.